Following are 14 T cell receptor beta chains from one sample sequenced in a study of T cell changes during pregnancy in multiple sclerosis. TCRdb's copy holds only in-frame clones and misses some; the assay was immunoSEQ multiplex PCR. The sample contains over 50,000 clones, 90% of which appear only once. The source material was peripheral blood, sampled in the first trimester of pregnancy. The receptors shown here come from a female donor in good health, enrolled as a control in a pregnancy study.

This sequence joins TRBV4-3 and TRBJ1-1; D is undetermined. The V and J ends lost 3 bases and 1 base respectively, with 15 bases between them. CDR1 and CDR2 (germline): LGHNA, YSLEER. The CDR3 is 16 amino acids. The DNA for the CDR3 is TGCGCCAGCAGCCAGTCAAGACGGGTGGGGAACACTGAAGCTTTCTTT. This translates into CASSQSRRVGNTEAFF.

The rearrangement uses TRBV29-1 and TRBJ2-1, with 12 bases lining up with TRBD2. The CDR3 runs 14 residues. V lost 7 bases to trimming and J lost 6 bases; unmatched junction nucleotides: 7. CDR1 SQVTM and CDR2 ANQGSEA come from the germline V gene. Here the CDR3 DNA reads TGCAGCGCGACCGGGACTAGCGGGTTCAATGAGCAGTTCTTC. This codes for CSATGTSGFNEQFF.

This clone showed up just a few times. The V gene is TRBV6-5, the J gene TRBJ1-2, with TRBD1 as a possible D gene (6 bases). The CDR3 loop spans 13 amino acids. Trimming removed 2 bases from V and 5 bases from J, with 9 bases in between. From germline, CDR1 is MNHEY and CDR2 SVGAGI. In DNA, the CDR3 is TGTGCCAGCAGTTACGACGGGACATATGGCTACACCTTC. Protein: CASSYDGTYGYTF.

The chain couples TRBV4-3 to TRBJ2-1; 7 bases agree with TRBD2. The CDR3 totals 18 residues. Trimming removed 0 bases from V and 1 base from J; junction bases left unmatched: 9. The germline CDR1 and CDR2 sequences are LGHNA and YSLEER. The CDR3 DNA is TGCGCCAGCAGCCAAGAAGGGCTCGGCGGGGGTTCCTACAATGAGCAGTTCTTC. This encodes CASSQEGLGGGSYNEQFF.

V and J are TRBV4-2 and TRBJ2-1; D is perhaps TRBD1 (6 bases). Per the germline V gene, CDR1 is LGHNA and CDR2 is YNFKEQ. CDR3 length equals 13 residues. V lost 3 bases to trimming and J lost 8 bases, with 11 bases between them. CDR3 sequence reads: CASSQGARDEQFF. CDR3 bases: TGTGCCAGCAGCCAGGGGGCGCGGGATGAGCAGTTCTTC.

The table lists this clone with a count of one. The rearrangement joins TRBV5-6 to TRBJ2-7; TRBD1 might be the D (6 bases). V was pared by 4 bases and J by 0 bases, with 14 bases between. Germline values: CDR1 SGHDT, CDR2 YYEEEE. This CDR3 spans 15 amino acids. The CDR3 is CASSPFRGGSYEQYF. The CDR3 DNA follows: TGTGCCAGCAGCCCATTCCGAGGGGGCTCCTACGAGCAGTACTTC. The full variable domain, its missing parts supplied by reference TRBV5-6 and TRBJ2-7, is DAGVTQSPTHLIKTRGQQVTLRCSPKSGHDTVSWYQQALGQGPQFIFQYYEEEERQRGNFPDRFSGHQFPNYSSELNVNALLLGDSALYLCASSPFRGGSYEQYFGPGTRLTVT.

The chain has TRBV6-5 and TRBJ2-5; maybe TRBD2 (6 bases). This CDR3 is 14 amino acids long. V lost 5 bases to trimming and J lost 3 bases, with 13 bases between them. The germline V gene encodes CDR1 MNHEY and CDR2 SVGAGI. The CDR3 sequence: CASSRHGEEETQYF. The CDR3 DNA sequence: TGTGCCAGCAGTCGCCATGGGGAGGAAGAGACCCAGTACTTC.

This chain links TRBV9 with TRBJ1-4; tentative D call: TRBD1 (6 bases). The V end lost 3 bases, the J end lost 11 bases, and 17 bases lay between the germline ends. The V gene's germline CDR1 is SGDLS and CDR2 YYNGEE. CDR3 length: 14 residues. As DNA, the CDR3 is TGTGCCAGCAGCGCCCTCGGACCAGGGGAGAAACTGTTTTTT. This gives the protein CASSALGPGEKLFF.

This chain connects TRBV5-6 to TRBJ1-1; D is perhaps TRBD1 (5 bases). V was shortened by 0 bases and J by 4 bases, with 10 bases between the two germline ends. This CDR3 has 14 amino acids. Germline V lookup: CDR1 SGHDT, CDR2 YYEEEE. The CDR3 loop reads CASSLEAGPTEAFF. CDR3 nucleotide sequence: TGTGCCAGCAGCTTGGAAGCAGGGCCCACTGAAGCTTTCTTT.

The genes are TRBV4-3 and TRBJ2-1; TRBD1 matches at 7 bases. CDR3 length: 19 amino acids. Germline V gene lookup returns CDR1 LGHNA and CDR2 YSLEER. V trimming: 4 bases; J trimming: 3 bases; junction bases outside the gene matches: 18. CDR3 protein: CASSRRDDRASQDYNEQFF. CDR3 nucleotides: TGCGCCAGCAGCCGTCGAGACGACAGGGCCTCCCAGGACTACAATGAGCAGTTCTTC.

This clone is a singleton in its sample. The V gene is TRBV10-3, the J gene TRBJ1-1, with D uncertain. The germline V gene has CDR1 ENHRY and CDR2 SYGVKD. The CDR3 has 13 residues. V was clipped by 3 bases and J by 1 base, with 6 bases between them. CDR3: CAISDRANTEAFF. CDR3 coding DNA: TGTGCCATCAGTGACCGAGCGAACACTGAAGCTTTCTTT.

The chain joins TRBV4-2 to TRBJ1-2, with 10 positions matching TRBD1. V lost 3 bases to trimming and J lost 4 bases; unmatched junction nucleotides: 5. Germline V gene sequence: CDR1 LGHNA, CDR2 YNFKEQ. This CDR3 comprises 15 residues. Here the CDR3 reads CASSQSWTGGYGYTF. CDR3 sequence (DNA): TGTGCCAGCAGCCAGAGTTGGACAGGGGGCTATGGCTACACCTTC.

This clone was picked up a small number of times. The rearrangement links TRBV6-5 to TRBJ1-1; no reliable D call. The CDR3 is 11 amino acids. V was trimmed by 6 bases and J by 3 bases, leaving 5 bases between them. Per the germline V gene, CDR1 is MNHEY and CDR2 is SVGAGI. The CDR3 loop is CASRRDTEAFF. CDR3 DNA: TGTGCCAGCAGACGGGACACTGAAGCTTTCTTT.

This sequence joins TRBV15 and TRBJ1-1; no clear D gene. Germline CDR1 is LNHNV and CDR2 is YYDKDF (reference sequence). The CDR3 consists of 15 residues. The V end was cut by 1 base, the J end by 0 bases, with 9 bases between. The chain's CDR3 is CATSRGLLLNTEAFF. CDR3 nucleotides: TGTGCCACCAGCAGAGGTCTCCTCCTGAACACTGAAGCTTTCTTT.